The 17 T cell receptor beta chains listed next were all sequenced from one sample in a study of persistence of HIV-infected CD4 T cells. The immunoSEQ assay was version 4, run in survey mode. Only in-frame clones appear in the TCRdb table, and some are missing; sequencing was by immunoSEQ multiplex PCR. The repertoire has 64,000 or so clones, approximately 75% of them found once; the top ten carry roughly 1.7%. Their antigen targets remain unknown. An overlapping HIV-1 Gag peptide pool stimulated these cells at 0.95 to 1 ug/peptide/mL. CD40L-negative CD69-negative CD45RO-high memory CD4+ T cells were sorted as populations depleted of antigen-responding cells. This specimen was CD4+ T cells sorted from PBMCs after approximately 18-hour stimulation, taken from a patient who received antiretroviral therapy. The receptors were sampled from an adult man with HIV who was CMV-seropositive.

CDR3 nucleotides: TGTGCCACCAGCAGAGCTAGGGGGAATTTCAAAACCGGGGAGCTGTTTTTT. Translating gives CATSRARGNFKTGELFF. V is TRBV15 and J is TRBJ2-2; D perhaps matches TRBD1 (6 bases). CDR3 size: 17 residues. With 1 base removed from V and 5 bases from J, the gap between germline ends came to 17 bases. The germline V gene has CDR1 LNHNV and CDR2 YYDKDF (reference sequence).

This chain joins TRBV9 and TRBJ2-1; 9 positions agree with TRBD1. The CDR3 runs to 16 residues. V gave up 2 bases and J gave up 5 bases; unmatched junction bases: 8. The germline CDR1 and CDR2 sequences are SGDLS and YYNGEE. In DNA form, the CDR3 reads TGTGCCAGCAGCGTTTTTGGGACAGGGAATAACAATGAGCAGTTCTTC. It specifies CASSVFGTGNNNEQFF.

This clone was counted ten times or more. The chain uses TRBV15 and TRBJ1-6; D uncertain. Germline CDR1 and CDR2: LNHNV and YYDKDF (reference sequence). There are 12 residues in the CDR3. With 3 bases removed from V and 8 bases from J, the gap between germline ends came to 5 bases. The CDR3 protein is CATSRRDSPLHF. The CDR3, as DNA: TGTGCCACCAGCAGGAGGGATTCACCCCTCCACTTT.

The J gene is TRBJ1-2, the V gene TRBV27, with 10 bases that match TRBD1. The CDR3 sequence is 14 residues long. The J segment lost 2 bases and the V segment lost 6 bases, leaving 3 bases of the junction unmatched. Germline V gene sequence: CDR1 MNHEY, CDR2 SMNVEV (reference sequence). This CDR3 reads CASSRQGANYGYTF. The CDR3 DNA follows: TGTGCCAGCAGCCGACAGGGGGCAAACTATGGCTACACCTTC.

The chain recombines TRBV12-3 or TRBV12-4 with TRBJ1-4; D is unresolved. V lost 2 bases to trimming and J lost 5 bases, with 3 bases between them. The CDR3 consists of 12 residues. CDR3 sequence reads: CASSLLNEKLFF. Here the CDR3 DNA reads TGTGCCAGCAGTTTATTAAATGAAAAACTGTTTTTT.

CDR3 in amino acids: CASKETGDSNQPQHF. CDR3 DNA sequence: TGCGCCAGCAAAGAAACAGGGGATAGCAATCAGCCCCAGCATTTT. V gene TRBV5-1 combines with J gene TRBJ1-5, with 7 positions matching TRBD1. The CDR3 spans 15 residues. From germline, CDR1 is SGHRS and CDR2 YFSETQ. The V gene end was trimmed by 6 bases and the J gene end by 0 bases; junction bases not matched to a gene: 6.

This clone turned up a few times. This chain joins TRBV28 and TRBJ1-3, with D uncertain. CDR1 and CDR2 from the germline V gene are MDHEN and SYDVKM. V was clipped by 7 bases and J by 0 bases, with 13 bases between them. This CDR3 is built from 15 residues. The DNA for the CDR3 is TGTGCCAGCATCTCGGACGTCAACTCTGGAAACACCATATATTTT. This gives the protein CASISDVNSGNTIYF.

This sequence joins TRBV28 and TRBJ1-2, with 7 bases lining up with TRBD1. J lost 7 bases, V lost 4 bases, and 15 bases had no gene match. This CDR3 spans 16 amino acids. Germline V gives CDR1 MDHEN, CDR2 SYDVKM. Here the CDR3 DNA reads TGTGCCAGCAGTTCTCCCCCATCGACAGGGCGCTCTGGCTACACCTTC. Translation gives CASSSPPSTGRSGYTF.

This clone was seen more than once but under ten times. J is TRBJ1-6 and V is TRBV7-9; TRBD1 agrees at 9 bases. The junction had 3 bases not matched to a gene; V was cut back by 7 bases and J by 5 bases. CDR3 length equals 14 residues. Germline-derived CDR1 and CDR2 are SEHNR and FQNEAQ (reference sequence). Here the CDR3 reads CASNRDRDNSPLHF. CDR3 coding DNA: TGTGCCAGCAACCGGGACAGGGATAATTCACCCCTCCACTTT. The whole variable domain, filled in from reference TRBV7-9 and TRBJ1-6, reads DTGVSQNPRHKITKRGQNVTFRCDPISEHNRLYWYRQTLGQGPEFLTYFQNEAQLEKSRLLSDRFSAERPKGSFSTLEIQRTEQGDSAMYLCASNRDRDNSPLHFGNGTRLTVT.

V is TRBV9 and J is TRBJ1-3; D is perhaps TRBD1 (6 bases). The germline V gene encodes CDR1 SGDLS and CDR2 YYNGEE. Trimming shortened V by 3 bases and J by 0 bases, and 10 bases separated the two germline ends. This CDR3 comprises 15 residues. The CDR3 loop reads CASSAQGLSGNTIYF. CDR3 in DNA: TGTGCCAGCAGCGCCCAGGGGCTCTCTGGAAACACCATATATTTT.

The rearrangement links TRBV6-5 to TRBJ1-1; D unclear. The CDR3 covers 14 residues. The V gene's germline CDR1 is MNHEY and CDR2 SVGAGI. Deletions cut 6 bases from V and 6 bases from J, with 17 bases between. CDR3 residues: CASRMGLMVAEAFF. The CDR3 DNA is TGTGCCAGCAGAATGGGATTGATGGTGGCTGAAGCTTTCTTT.

CDR3 residues: CATSDSLGQGGFLYNEQFF. In DNA, the CDR3 is TGTGCCACCAGTGATTCACTAGGACAGGGAGGGTTTCTGTACAATGAGCAGTTCTTC. J is TRBJ2-1 and V is TRBV24-1, with a possible D match to TRBD1 (8 bases). Trimming shortened V by 2 bases and J by 4 bases, and 23 bases separated the two germline ends. Per germline, CDR1 KGHDR and CDR2 SFDVKD. This CDR3 is 19 amino acids long.

The chain has TRBV12-3 or TRBV12-4 and TRBJ1-1; TRBD1 agrees at 10 bases. Germline trimming cut 4 bases from V and 11 bases from J; bases unmatched to any gene: 7. The CDR3 is 13 residues long. DNA of the CDR3: TGTGCCAGCAGTTCAGGACAGGGGGTTGGGGCTTTCTTT. Amino acids: CASSSGQGVGAFF.

The J gene is TRBJ2-3, the V gene TRBV19; TRBD2 aligns across 11 bases. This CDR3 contains 17 residues. Trimming took 3 bases from V and 4 from J; bases not matched to a gene: 9. CDR1 is LNHDA and CDR2 is SQIVND in the germline V gene (reference sequence). CDR3 sequence (DNA): TGTGCCAGTAGTATTTTTACTACTAGCGGGGGCGCAGATACGCAGTATTTT. This encodes CASSIFTTSGGADTQYF.

The chain recombines TRBV12-3 or TRBV12-4 with TRBJ1-1; D is possibly TRBD1 (5 bases). Trimming shortened V by 6 bases and J by 4 bases, and 12 bases separated the two germline ends. This CDR3 region has 13 residues. For the CDR3, the DNA is TGTGCCAGCAGCTCGGGGCCAGTCACTGAAGCTTTCTTT. This translates into CASSSGPVTEAFF.

The genes are TRBV2 and TRBJ2-7; D is possibly TRBD2 (6 bases). The V gene's germline CDR1 is SNHLY and CDR2 FYNNEI. This CDR3 contains 12 residues. Trimming removed 7 bases at V and 5 bases at J, with 12 bases between. The CDR3 loop is CASNGGDHEQYF. CDR3 bases: TGTGCCAGCAACGGGGGAGACCACGAGCAGTACTTC.

The CDR3 DNA reads as TGTGCCAGTAGTGCACAAAGACAGGGTCGGACTGAAGCTTTCTTT. It specifies CASSAQRQGRTEAFF. This chain joins TRBV19 and TRBJ1-1, with TRBD1 matching over 7 bases. Germline-derived CDR1 and CDR2 are LNHDA and SQIVND (reference sequence). V trimming: 5 bases; J trimming: 5 bases; junction bases outside the gene matches: 11. The CDR3 length is 15 residues. Supplemented by reference TRBV19 and TRBJ1-1, the full variable domain reads DGGITQSPKYLFRKEGQNVTLSCEQNLNHDAMYWYRQDPGQGLRLIYYSQIVNDFQKGDIAEGYSVSREKKESFPLTVTSAQKNPTAFYLCASSAQRQGRTEAFFGQGTRLTVV.